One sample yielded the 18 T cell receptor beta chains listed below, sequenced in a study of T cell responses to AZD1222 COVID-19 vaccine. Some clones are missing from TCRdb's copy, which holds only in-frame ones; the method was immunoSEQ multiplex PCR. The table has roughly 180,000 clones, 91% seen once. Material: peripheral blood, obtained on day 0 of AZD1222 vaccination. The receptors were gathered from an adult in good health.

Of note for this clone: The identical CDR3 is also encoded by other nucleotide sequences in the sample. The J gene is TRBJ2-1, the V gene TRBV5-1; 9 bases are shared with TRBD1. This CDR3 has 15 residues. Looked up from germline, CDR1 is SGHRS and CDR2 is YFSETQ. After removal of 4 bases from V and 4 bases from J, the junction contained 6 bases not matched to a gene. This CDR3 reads CASSPGTGRYNEQFF. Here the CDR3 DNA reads TGCGCCAGCAGCCCCGGGACAGGGAGATACAATGAGCAGTTCTTC.

This CDR3 reads CAISAPGQSPSYEQYF. The CDR3 DNA reads TGTGCCATCAGTGCCCCGGGACAATCCCCCTCCTACGAGCAGTACTTC. This chain links TRBV10-3 with TRBJ2-7; D may be TRBD1 (6 bases). From germline, CDR1 is ENHRY and CDR2 SYGVKD. CDR3 length: 16 residues. V lost 4 bases to trimming and J lost 0 bases, with 16 bases between them.

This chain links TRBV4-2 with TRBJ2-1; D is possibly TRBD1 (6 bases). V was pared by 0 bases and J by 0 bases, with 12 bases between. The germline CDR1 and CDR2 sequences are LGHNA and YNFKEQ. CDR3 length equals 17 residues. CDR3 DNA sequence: TGTGCCAGCAGCCAAGATTTCGGACAGAGCTCCTACAATGAGCAGTTCTTC. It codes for CASSQDFGQSSYNEQFF.

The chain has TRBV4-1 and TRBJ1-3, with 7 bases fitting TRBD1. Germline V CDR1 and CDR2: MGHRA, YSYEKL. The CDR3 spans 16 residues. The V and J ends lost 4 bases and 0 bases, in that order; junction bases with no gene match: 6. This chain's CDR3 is CASSLTGVISGNTIYF. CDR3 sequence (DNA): TGCGCCAGCAGCCTCACAGGGGTGATCTCTGGAAACACCATATATTTT.

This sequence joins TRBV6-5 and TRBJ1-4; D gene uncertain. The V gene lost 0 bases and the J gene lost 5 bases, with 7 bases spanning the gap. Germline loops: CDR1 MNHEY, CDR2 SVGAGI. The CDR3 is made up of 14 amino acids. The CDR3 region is CASSYSRGNEKLFF. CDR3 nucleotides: TGTGCCAGCAGTTACTCGAGAGGGAATGAAAAACTGTTTTTT.

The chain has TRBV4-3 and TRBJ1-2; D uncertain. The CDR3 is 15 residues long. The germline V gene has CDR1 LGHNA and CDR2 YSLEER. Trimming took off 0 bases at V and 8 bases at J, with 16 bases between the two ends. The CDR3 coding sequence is TGCGCCAGCAGCCAAGATCCGGGCCCCAGAGAAGGCTACACCTTC. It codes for CASSQDPGPREGYTF.

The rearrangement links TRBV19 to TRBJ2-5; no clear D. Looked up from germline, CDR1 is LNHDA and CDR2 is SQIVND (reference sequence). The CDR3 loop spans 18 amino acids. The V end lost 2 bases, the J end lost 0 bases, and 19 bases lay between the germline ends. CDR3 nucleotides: TGTGCCAGTAGTATAACCGGGCCTCCAAGGATGTACCAAGAGACCCAGTACTTC. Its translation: CASSITGPPRMYQETQYF.

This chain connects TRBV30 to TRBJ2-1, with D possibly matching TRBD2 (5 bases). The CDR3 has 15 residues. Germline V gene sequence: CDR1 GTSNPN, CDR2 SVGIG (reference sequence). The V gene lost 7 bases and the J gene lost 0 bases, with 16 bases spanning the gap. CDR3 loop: CALNSGLSSYNEQFF. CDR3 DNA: TGTGCCTTGAACAGCGGACTTAGCTCCTACAATGAGCAGTTCTTC.

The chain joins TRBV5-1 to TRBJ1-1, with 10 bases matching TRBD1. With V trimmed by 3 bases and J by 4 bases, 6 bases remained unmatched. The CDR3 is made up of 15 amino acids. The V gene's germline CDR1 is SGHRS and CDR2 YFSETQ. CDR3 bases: TGCGCCAGCAGCTGGACAGGGGGAGGAAGCACTGAAGCTTTCTTT. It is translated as CASSWTGGGSTEAFF.

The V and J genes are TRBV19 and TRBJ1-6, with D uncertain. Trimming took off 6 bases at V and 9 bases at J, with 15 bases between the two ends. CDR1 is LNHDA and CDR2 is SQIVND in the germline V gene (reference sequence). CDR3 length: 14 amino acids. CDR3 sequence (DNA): TGTGCCAGTAGCCGACTCGGTTCGGGTTCACCCCTCCACTTT. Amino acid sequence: CASSRLGSGSPLHF.

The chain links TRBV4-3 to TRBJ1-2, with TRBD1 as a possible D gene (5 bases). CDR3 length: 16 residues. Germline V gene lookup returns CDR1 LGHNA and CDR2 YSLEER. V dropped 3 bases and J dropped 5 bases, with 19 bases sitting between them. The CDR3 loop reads CASSQETEGLRYGYTF. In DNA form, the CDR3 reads TGCGCCAGCAGCCAGGAAACTGAGGGACTACGGTATGGCTACACCTTC.

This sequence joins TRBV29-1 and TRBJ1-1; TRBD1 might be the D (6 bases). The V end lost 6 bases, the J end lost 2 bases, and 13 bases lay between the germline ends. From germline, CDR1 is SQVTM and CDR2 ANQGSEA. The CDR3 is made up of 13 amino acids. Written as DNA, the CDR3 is TGCAGCGTGAAGGGGGGTCTTAACACTGAAGCTTTCTTT. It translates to CSVKGGLNTEAFF.

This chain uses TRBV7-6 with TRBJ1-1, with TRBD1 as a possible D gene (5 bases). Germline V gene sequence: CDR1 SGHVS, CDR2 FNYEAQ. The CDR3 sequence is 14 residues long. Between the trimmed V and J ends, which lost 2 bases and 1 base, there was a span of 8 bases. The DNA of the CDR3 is TGTGCCAGCAGCTTACGGGGGGAGAACACTGAAGCTTTCTTT. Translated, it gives CASSLRGENTEAFF.

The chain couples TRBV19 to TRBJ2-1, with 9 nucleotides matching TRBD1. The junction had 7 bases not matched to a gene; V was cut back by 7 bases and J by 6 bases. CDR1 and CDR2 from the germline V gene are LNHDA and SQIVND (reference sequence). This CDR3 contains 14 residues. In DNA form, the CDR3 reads TGTGCCAGTAAGGGGACAGGGATAGGCAATGAGCAGTTCTTC. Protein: CASKGTGIGNEQFF.

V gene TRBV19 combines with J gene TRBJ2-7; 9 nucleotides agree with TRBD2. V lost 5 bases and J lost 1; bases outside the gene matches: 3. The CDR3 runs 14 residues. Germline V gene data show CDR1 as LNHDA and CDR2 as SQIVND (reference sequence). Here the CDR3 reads CASSPAGGSYEQYF. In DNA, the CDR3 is TGTGCCAGTAGTCCCGCGGGGGGGTCCTACGAGCAGTACTTC.

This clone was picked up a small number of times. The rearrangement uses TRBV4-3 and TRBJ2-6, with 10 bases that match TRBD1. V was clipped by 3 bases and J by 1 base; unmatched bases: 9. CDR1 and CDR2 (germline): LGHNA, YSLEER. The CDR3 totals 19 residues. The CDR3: CASSHDRDRGLSGANVLTF. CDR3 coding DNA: TGCGCCAGCAGCCATGATCGGGACAGGGGTCTTTCTGGGGCCAACGTCCTGACTTTC.

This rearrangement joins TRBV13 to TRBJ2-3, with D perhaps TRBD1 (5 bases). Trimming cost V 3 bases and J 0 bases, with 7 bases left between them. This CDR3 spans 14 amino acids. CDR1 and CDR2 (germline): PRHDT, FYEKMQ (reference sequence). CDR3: CASSLSGSTDTQYF. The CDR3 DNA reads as TGTGCCAGCAGCTTGTCAGGGAGCACAGATACGCAGTATTTT.

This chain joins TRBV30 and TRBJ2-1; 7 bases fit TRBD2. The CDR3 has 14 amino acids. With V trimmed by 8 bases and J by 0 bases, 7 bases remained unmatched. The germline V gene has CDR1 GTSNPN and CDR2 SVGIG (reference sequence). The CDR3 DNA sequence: TGTGCCGAAATCCGCGGGAGCTCCTACAATGAGCAGTTCTTC. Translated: CAEIRGSSYNEQFF. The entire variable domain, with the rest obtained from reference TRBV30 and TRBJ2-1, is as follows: SQTIHQWPATLVQPVGSPLSLECTVEGTSNPNLYWYRQAAGRGLQLLFYSVGIGQISSEVPQNLSASRPQDRQFILSSKKLLLSDSGFYLCAEIRGSSYNEQFFGPGTRLTVL.